Listed below are T cell receptor beta chains from one sample, sequenced in a study of molecular identifiers for immune sequencing clone quantification. TCRdb re-derived calls from the PCR reads in MiXCR, one entry per CDR3 protein. The sample consists of under 800,000 distinct CDR3 sequences, around 25% of them appearing once. The sample consisted of naive CD8+ T cells from blood, with Jurkat cell RNA spiked in. These receptors came from a human donor in good health. Some libraries in this study had Jurkat cell RNA spiked in. Each CDR3 is given with its conserved first and last residue. D genes are given only for firm matches. The size field is filled for only some rows; it gives once, few, many or a size class.

>TRBJ2-1|NA|16|few|TRBV4-3
CASSQEIGDSYNEQFF
TGCGCCAGCAGCCAAGAGATCGGCGACTCCTACAATGAGCAGTTCTTC
>TRBJ2-3|NA|14|NA|TRBV19
CASSIFSPADAQYF
TGTGCCAGTAGTATCTTCAGCCCAGCAGATGCGCAGTATTTT
>TRBJ2-4|TRBD2|18|few|TRBV12-3/TRBV12-4
CASSSSGGPELAKNIQYF
TGTGCCAGCAGTTCTAGCGGGGGACCGGAACTAGCCAAAAACATTCAGTACTTC
>TRBJ1-4|NA|16|NA|TRBV18
CASSPVSRATNEKLFF
TGTGCCAGCTCGCCAGTTTCCAGGGCAACTAATGAAAAACTGTTTTTT
>TRBJ2-7|NA|14|many|TRBV20-1
CSATGRQWAYEQYF
TGCAGTGCTACAGGGCGTCAGTGGGCCTACGAGCAGTACTTC
>TRBJ2-3|TRBD2|17|few|TRBV25-1
CASSEWLAGTDTDTQYF
TGTGCCAGCAGTGAATGGCTAGCGGGAACAGACACAGATACGCAGTATTTT
>TRBJ1-5|NA|17|NA|TRBV7-3
CASSLGRVTQSNQPPHF
TGTGCCAGCAGCCTGGGAAGGGTGACCCAAAGCAATCAGCCCCCGCATTTT
>TRBJ1-1|NA|14|NA|TRBV27
CASSLRGLDTEASF
TGTGCCAGCAGTTTAAGGGGCCTTGATACTGAAGCTTCCTTT
>TRBJ2-7|NA|14|few|TRBV9
CASSVQGLYDEQYF
TGTGCCAGCAGCGTCCAGGGACTTTACGACGAGCAGTACTTC
>TRBJ1-1|NA|12|few|TRBV30
CAWNKGNTEAFF
TGTGCCTGGAATAAGGGTAACACTGAAGCTTTCTTT
>TRBJ2-1|NA|15|NA|TRBV7-6
CASSFESGRWSEQFF
TGTGCCAGCAGCTTTGAGTCCGGGAGATGGAGTGAGCAGTTCTTC
>TRBJ1-5|TRBD1|15|many|TRBV9
CASSVGAGGGQPQHF
TGTGCCAGCAGCGTAGGTGCAGGGGGGGGCCAGCCCCAGCATTTT
>TRBJ2-7|TRBD2|14|NA|TRBV19
CASSTASGAYEQYF
TGTGCCAGTAGTACAGCAAGCGGGGCCTACGAGCAGTACTTC
>TRBJ2-7|TRBD2|15|NA|TRBV9
CASSVAAGGPYEQYF
TGTGCCAGCAGCGTAGCTGCGGGAGGGCCGTACGAGCAGTACTTC
>TRBJ1-1|NA|13|many|TRBV7-6
CASGSEMNTEAFF
TGTGCTTCAGGGTCCGAGATGAACACTGAAGCTTTCTTT
>TRBJ1-1|NA|16|many|TRBV6-2/TRBV6-3
CASSYFIGRMNTEAFF
TGTGCCAGCAGTTACTTTATTGGCAGGATGAACACTGAAGCTTTCTTT
>TRBJ2-3|TRBD2|18|few|TRBV7-8
CASSLTRGLAGGTDTQYF
TGTGCCAGCAGCTTAACCCGGGGACTAGCGGGGGGCACAGATACGCAGTATTTT
>TRBJ2-7|NA|12|few|TRBV5-4
CASSLNRLERYF
TGTGCCAGCAGCTTGAACCGCTTGGAGCGGTACTTC
>TRBJ2-1|TRBD1|16|few|TRBV7-9
CASSLIGQGFYNEQFF
TGTGCCAGCAGCCTTATAGGACAGGGATTTTACAATGAGCAGTTCTTC
>TRBJ2-7|TRBD1|16|many|TRBV7-9
CASSPTTGTASYEQYF
TGTGCCAGCAGTCCTACCACGGGGACAGCCTCCTACGAGCAGTACTTC
>TRBJ1-2|NA|11|few|TRBV6-2/TRBV6-3
CATTTNYGYTF
TGTGCCACTACAACTAACTATGGCTACACCTTC
>TRBJ2-3|NA|14|few|TRBV6-2/TRBV6-3
CASSFAVSTDTQYF
TGTGCCAGCAGTTTTGCCGTCTCCACAGATACGCAGTATTTT
>TRBJ2-7|TRBD2|16|many|TRBV6-5
CASSPYSASGSYEQYF
TGTGCCAGCAGTCCATACTCGGCTAGCGGGAGCTACGAGCAGTACTTC
>TRBJ2-5|TRBD2|14|NA|TRBV6-5
CASSATSGSETQYF
TGTGCCAGCAGTGCGACTAGCGGGAGTGAGACCCAGTACTTC
>TRBJ2-3|NA|15|many|TRBV14
CASSQVMSRTDTQYF
TGTGCCAGCAGCCAAGTAATGTCCCGCACAGATACGCAGTATTTT
>TRBJ2-1|NA|14|few|TRBV20-1
CSARLRRGYNEQFF
TGCAGTGCTCGCCTTCGACGGGGGTACAATGAGCAGTTCTTC
>TRBJ2-2|TRBD2|15|few|TRBV7-9
CASSFRGGNTGELFF
TGTGCCAGCAGCTTCCGGGGGGGCAACACCGGGGAGCTGTTTTTT
>TRBJ2-1|NA|16|few|TRBV7-9
CASSPKQGNSYNEQFF
TGTGCCAGCAGCCCCAAACAAGGGAATTCCTACAATGAGCAGTTCTTC
>TRBJ2-1|TRBD2|17|few|TRBV19
CASSGQLAGGPKTEQFF
TGTGCCAGTAGTGGGCAACTAGCGGGAGGGCCTAAGACTGAGCAGTTCTTC
>TRBJ2-4|NA|16|few|TRBV15
CATSRVPSLAKNIQYF
TGTGCCACCAGCAGAGTCCCGTCTTTGGCCAAAAACATTCAGTACTTC
>TRBJ2-1|NA|15|NA|TRBV9
CASSSFSASYNEQFF
TGTGCCAGCAGCTCATTTTCCGCCTCCTACAATGAGCAGTTCTTC
>TRBJ2-7|TRBD1|14|NA|TRBV7-9
CASSLPGQGYELYF
TGTGCCAGCAGCTTACCGGGACAGGGTTACGAGCTGTACTTC
>TRBJ2-6|NA|15|few|TRBV3-1
CASSLGTFGANVLTF
NA
>TRBJ2-1|NA|13|few|TRBV7-9
CASSLKEYNEQFF
TGTGCCAGCAGCCTTAAGGAATACAATGAGCAGTTCTTC
>TRBJ2-2|TRBD1|15|NA|TRBV9
CASSHTGVRTGELFF
TGTGCCAGCAGCCATACAGGGGTTCGAACCGGGGAGCTGTTTTTT
>TRBJ1-5|NA|13|many|TRBV28
CASSFLRNQPQHF
TGTGCCAGCAGTTTCCTTCGCAATCAGCCCCAGCATTTT
>TRBJ2-7|TRBD1|14|many|TRBV19
CASRSSGGPYEQYF
TGTGCCAGTAGGTCCTCAGGGGGACCCTACGAGCAGTACTTC
>TRBJ1-1|TRBD1|15|NA|TRBV9
CASSRKTGGDGEAFF
TGTGCCAGCAGCAGAAAAACAGGGGGAGACGGTGAAGCTTTCTTT
>TRBJ2-3|TRBD2|15|many|TRBV9
CASSVSGTSTDTQYF
TGTGCCAGCAGCGTTAGCGGGACTAGCACAGATACGCAGTATTTT
>TRBJ2-3|NA|13|few|TRBV27
CASNKRGGDTQYF
TGTGCCAGCAATAAAAGGGGGGGCGATACGCAGTATTTT
>TRBJ2-1|NA|13|NA|TRBV5-3
CASSPPRGDEQFF
TGTGCCAGCAGCCCACCAAGGGGCGATGAGCAGTTCTTC
>TRBJ1-1|TRBD1|12|many|TRBV6-5
CASILGTGKAFF
TGTGCCAGCATTCTAGGGACAGGAAAAGCTTTCTTT
>TRBJ2-3|TRBD2|16|NA|TRBV20-1
CSARDGSGAWTGTQYF
TGCAGTGCTAGAGATGGTAGCGGGGCGTGGACGGGTACGCAGTATTTT
>TRBJ1-4|TRBD1|19|few|TRBV5-1
CASSIGNRDRAFRDEKLFF
TGCGCCAGCAGCATAGGAAACCGGGACAGGGCGTTTAGAGATGAAAAACTGTTTTTT
>TRBJ1-1|NA|13|NA|TRBV19
CASSTASATEAFF
TGTGCCAGTAGTACAGCAAGTGCCACTGAAGCTTTCTTT
>TRBJ2-1|NA|15|few|TRBV11-2
CASSLEGRAVNEQFF
TGTGCCAGCAGCTTAGAAGGTAGAGCGGTCAATGAGCAGTTCTTC
>TRBJ1-2|NA|15|few|TRBV27
CASSLRGQGSHGYTF
TGTGCCAGCAGTTTAAGAGGGCAGGGGAGCCATGGCTACACCTTC
>TRBJ2-5|NA|14|few|TRBV4-1
CASSPESRWETQYF
TGCGCCAGCAGCCCAGAGAGTCGGTGGGAGACCCAGTACTTC
>TRBJ2-7|NA|13|many|TRBV7-9
CASSLAAFYEQYF
TGTGCCAGCAGCTTGGCTGCCTTCTACGAGCAGTACTTC
>TRBJ2-7|NA|15|many|TRBV6-5
CASILRAVGAYEQYF
TGTGCCAGCATCCTAAGGGCAGTTGGGGCCTACGAGCAGTACTTC
>TRBJ2-7|NA|13|few|TRBV20-1
CSARGPGSYEQYF
TGCAGTGCTAGGGGGCCGGGCTCCTACGAGCAGTACTTC
>TRBJ2-5|NA|13|many|TRBV27
CASSLTGLKTQYF
TGTGCCAGCAGTTTAACAGGGTTGAAGACCCAGTACTTC
>TRBJ2-3|TRBD2|16|many|TRBV7-3
CASSSGTSGSTDTQYF
TGTGCCAGCAGCTCGGGGACTAGCGGGAGTACAGATACGCAGTATTTT
>TRBJ2-7|TRBD1|15|many|TRBV6-6
CASSQPGQGNDEQYF
TGTGCCAGCAGTCAGCCGGGACAGGGCAATGACGAGCAGTACTTC
>TRBJ2-6|TRBD2|21|many|TRBV12-3/TRBV12-4
CASSSRGLAGGLFSGANVLTF
TGTGCCAGCAGTTCTCGCGGACTAGCGGGGGGCCTTTTCTCTGGGGCCAACGTCCTGACTTTC
>TRBJ2-1|TRBD2|15|few|TRBV6-5
CASRLGTSGSNEQFF
TGTGCCAGCAGACTTGGGACTAGCGGGAGTAATGAGCAGTTCTTC
>TRBJ2-5|TRBD2|14|many|TRBV7-9
CASSLAVAGETQYF
TGTGCCAGCAGCTTAGCTGTAGCGGGAGAGACCCAGTACTTC
>TRBJ1-5|NA|13|many|TRBV5-6
CASSLLGIQPQHF
TGTGCCAGCAGCTTGTTGGGGATTCAGCCCCAGCATTTT